This T cell receptor beta chain was profiled in a study of CD8+ T cells in alopecia areata. Germline loops: CDR1 MNHEY, CDR2 SMNVEV (reference sequence). V was clipped by 4 bases and J by 6 bases; unmatched bases: 6. The CDR3 is made up of 15 amino acids. In each case, RNA was isolated and then reverse transcribed into cDNA as the sequencing template. TCRdb keeps only in-frame clones here, not all; method: immunoSEQ multiplex PCR. The data contain around 200,000 clones, roughly 64% of them singletons. As regards this clone: What it binds is unknown.

Findings and caveats of the study: Tofacitinib significantly reduced both scalp clonality and expanded CD8+ clones among the top 100. Clonality was higher in lesional than normal scalp, especially in alopecia totalis/universalis. In scalp and blood during tofacitinib, many expanded lesional clones persisted.

The treatment was: oral pan-JAK inhibitor, 5-10 mg twice daily. Lesional scalp punch biopsies and peripheral blood were collected from alopecia areata patients. The chain recombines TRBV27 with TRBJ2-1, with 10 bases lining up with TRBD2. Here the sequenced sample was CD8+ T cells sorted from blood, taken at week 24, from a patient treated with tofacitinib. This TCR came from a human donor with alopecia areata. Here the CDR3 DNA reads TGTGCCAGCAGTTCCTCTAGCGGGGGAGGCAATGAGCAGTTCTTC. Protein sequence: CASSSSSGGGNEQFF.